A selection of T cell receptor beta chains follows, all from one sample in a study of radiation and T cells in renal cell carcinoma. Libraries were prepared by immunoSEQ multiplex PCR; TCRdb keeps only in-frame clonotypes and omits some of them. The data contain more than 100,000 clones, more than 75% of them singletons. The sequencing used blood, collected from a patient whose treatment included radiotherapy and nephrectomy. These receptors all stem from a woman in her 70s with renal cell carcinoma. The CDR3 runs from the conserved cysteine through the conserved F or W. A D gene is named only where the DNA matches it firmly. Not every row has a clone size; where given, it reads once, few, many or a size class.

CAWSGQGGYNEQFF	TGTGCCTGGAGTGGGCAGGGGGGATACAATGAGCAGTTCTTC	TRBV30	TRBJ2-1	-	-
CASSPGLTNTGELFF	TGTGCCAGCAGCCCGGGACTAACGAACACCGGGGAGCTGTTTTTT	TRBV9	TRBJ2-2	TRBD2	-
CASSRRGQGIDEQFF	TGTGCCAGCAGCCGAAGGGGACAGGGGATCGATGAGCAGTTCTTC	TRBV7-3	TRBJ2-1	TRBD1	-
CASSYPGQGNQPQHF	TGTGCCAGCAGTTACCCAGGACAGGGCAATCAGCCCCAGCATTTT	TRBV6-5	TRBJ1-5	TRBD1	-
CSIDRGYEQYF	TGCAGCATAGACAGGGGTTACGAGCAGTACTTC	TRBV29-1	TRBJ2-7	TRBD1	once
CATSPRSNTEAFF	TGTGCCACCTCCCCACGGAGCAACACTGAAGCTTTCTTT	TRBV27	TRBJ1-1	-	-
CASSDRVNQPQHF	TGTGCCAGCAGTGACAGGGTCAATCAGCCCCAGCATTTT	TRBV6-5	TRBJ1-5	TRBD1	-
CASRRAPGQSYGYTF	TGTGCCAGCAGACGAGCCCCGGGACAGTCCTATGGCTACACCTTC	TRBV27	TRBJ1-2	TRBD1	-
CASSQDLVGTGNEAFF	TGTGCCAGCAGCCAAGATCTAGTAGGGACAGGTAATGAAGCTTTCTTT	TRBV4-2	TRBJ1-1	TRBD1	few
CASMPGQFTYEQYF	TGTGCCAGCATGCCAGGACAGTTCACCTACGAGCAGTACTTC	TRBV5-6	TRBJ2-7	-	-
CASSVVGGGPETQYF	TGTGCCAGCAGCGTAGTTGGCGGGGGGCCAGAGACCCAGTACTTC	TRBV9	TRBJ2-5	TRBD2	-
CASKRPQNTEAFF	TGTGCCAGCAAGAGGCCACAGAACACTGAAGCTTTCTTT	TRBV2	TRBJ1-1	-	-
CASFYRSTEAFF	TGTGCCAGTTTCTACAGGAGCACTGAAGCTTTCTTT	TRBV18	TRBJ1-1	-	-
CASSLLAVSYNEQFF	TGTGCCAGCAGCTTACTGGCCGTTTCCTACAATGAGCAGTTCTTC	TRBV7-8	TRBJ2-1	-	-
CASSLWGRYEQYF	TGTGCCAGCAGCTTGTGGGGGCGGTACGAGCAGTACTTC	TRBV5-4	TRBJ2-7	-	-
CASSYSIFGDILEAFF	TGTGCCAGCAGTTACTCGATTTTTGGAGACATCCTTGAAGCTTTCTTT	TRBV6-5	TRBJ1-1	-	-
CAIRGPNQETQYF	TGTGCCATCAGGGGACCCAACCAAGAGACCCAGTACTTC	TRBV10-3	TRBJ2-5	-	-
CASRDRRESGELFF	TGTGCCAGCAGGGACAGGCGGGAATCCGGGGAGCTGTTTTTT	TRBV2	TRBJ2-2	-	-
CASSSFNTEAFF	TGTGCCAGCAGCTCATTTAACACTGAAGCTTTCTTT	TRBV7-2	TRBJ1-1	-	-
CASKTGILGYGYTF	TGTGCCAGCAAAACCGGGATCTTGGGCTATGGCTACACCTTC	TRBV28	TRBJ1-2	-	-
CASSLVGGGSNSPLHF	TGCGCCAGCAGCTTGGTTGGTGGGGGCAGCAATTCACCCCTCCACTTT	TRBV5-1	TRBJ1-6	-	-
CASNPQGGAYGYTF	TGTGCCAGCAACCCCCAGGGAGGGGCCTATGGCTACACCTTC	TRBV6-6	TRBJ1-2	-	-
CASFRGNTEAFF	TGTGCCAGCTTCAGGGGGAACACTGAAGCTTTCTTT	TRBV6-5	TRBJ1-1	-	-
CATFDSTNTGELFF	TGTGCCACCTTTGACTCTACGAACACCGGGGAGCTGTTTTTT	TRBV6-1	TRBJ2-2	-	-
CASSPGGRSYGYTF	TGTGCCAGCAGCCCAGGGGGCAGAAGCTATGGCTACACCTTC	TRBV7-3	TRBJ1-2	TRBD1	-
CASSRLAGGLMSTDTQYF	TGTGCCAGCAGCCGACTAGCGGGGGGACTCATGAGCACAGATACGCAGTATTTT	TRBV7-2	TRBJ2-3	TRBD2	once
CASSDRGYNSPLHF	TGTGCCAGTAGTGACCGGGGCTATAATTCACCCCTCCACTTT	TRBV19	TRBJ1-6	-	-
CASSPRGQGPSPYYYGYTF	TGTGCCAGCAGCCCTCGAGGACAGGGGCCTTCCCCTTACTACTATGGCTACACCTTC	TRBV7-2	TRBJ1-2	TRBD1	-
CASSLEVTSGGPREYF	TGTGCCAGCAGCTTGGAGGTGACTAGCGGGGGGCCGCGTGAGTATTTT	TRBV5-4	TRBJ2-3	TRBD2	-
CASRGTTRNQPQHF	TGTGCCAGCAGGGGGACAACCAGAAATCAGCCCCAGCATTTT	TRBV28	TRBJ1-5	-	-
CASSHPGFYEKLFF	TGTGCCAGCAGCCACCCAGGGTTCTATGAAAAACTGTTTTTT	TRBV7-9	TRBJ1-4	-	-
CASREWGSTDTQYF	TGTGCCAGCAGGGAGTGGGGGAGCACAGATACGCAGTATTTT	TRBV6-1	TRBJ2-3	-	-
CASSLVRRGAHRSSYNEQFF	TGCGCCAGCAGCTTGGTGCGGCGCGGCGCACATCGAAGCTCCTACAATGAGCAGTTCTTC	TRBV5-1	TRBJ2-1	-	-
CASSLTGGFSTDTQYF	TGTGCCAGCAGCTTGACAGGGGGGTTTAGCACAGATACGCAGTATTTT	TRBV5-4	TRBJ2-3	TRBD1	-
CASTETASYEQYF	TGTGCCAGCACTGAGACAGCAAGCTACGAGCAGTACTTC	TRBV2	TRBJ2-7	-	-
CASSLETISLYEQYF	TGCGCCAGCAGCTTGGAAACAATTAGCCTCTACGAGCAGTACTTC	TRBV5-1	TRBJ2-7	-	once
CASSRGLTEAFF	TGTGCCAGCAGTCGGGGGCTCACTGAAGCTTTCTTT	TRBV28	TRBJ1-1	-	few
CASSLYGRESEAFF	TGCGCCAGCAGCTTGTACGGCAGGGAGTCTGAAGCTTTCTTT	TRBV5-1	TRBJ1-1	-	few
CASSIGGRTDTQYF	TGTGCCAGTAGTATCGGCGGGCGCACAGATACGCAGTATTTT	TRBV19	TRBJ2-3	-	-
CASTIAGGGDTQYF	TGTGCCAGCACCATAGCAGGGGGAGGGGATACGCAGTATTTT	TRBV7-9	TRBJ2-3	-	-
CASSLGGRGSDEQYF	TGTGCCAGCAGCTTGGGGGGCAGGGGATCTGACGAGCAGTACTTC	TRBV5-6	TRBJ2-7	-	once
CASSLSGNTHTGELFF	TGTGCCAGCAGCCTATCGGGGAATACGCACACCGGGGAGCTGTTTTTT	TRBV9	TRBJ2-2	-	-
CASSFLGPDEQYF	TGTGCCAGCAGTTTTTTAGGGCCCGACGAGCAGTACTTC	TRBV27	TRBJ2-7	-	-
CASSVAGGGFTDTQYF	TGTGCCAGCAGCGTAGCTGGGGGGGGCTTCACAGATACGCAGTATTTT	TRBV9	TRBJ2-3	-	once
CASSLVVGSYSNQPQHF	TGTGCCAGCAGCCTCGTTGTAGGGTCATATAGCAATCAGCCCCAGCATTTT	TRBV28	TRBJ1-5	-	-
CASSVQGASYEQYF	TGTGCCAGCAGCGTACAGGGGGCTTCCTACGAGCAGTACTTC	TRBV9	TRBJ2-7	TRBD1	-
CASAGSEQFF	TGTGCCAGCGCGGGGAGTGAGCAGTTCTTC	TRBV2	TRBJ2-1	-	-
CAWINLRSTEAFF	TGTGCCTGGATTAATTTGAGGTCGACTGAAGCTTTCTTT	TRBV30	TRBJ1-1	-	-
CASTGQHYEQYF	TGCGCCAGCACGGGACAGCACTACGAGCAGTACTTC	TRBV5-1	TRBJ2-7	TRBD1	-
CASSLAAWEQYF	TGCGCCAGCAGCTTGGCCGCGTGGGAGCAGTACTTC	TRBV5-1	TRBJ2-7	-	-
CAISAGQMNTEAFF	TGTGCCATCAGCGCGGGACAGATGAACACTGAAGCTTTCTTT	TRBV10-3	TRBJ1-1	TRBD1	-
CASSASGGGELFF	TGTGCCAGCAGCGCCTCGGGGGGTGGGGAGCTGTTTTTT	TRBV9	TRBJ2-2	TRBD2	-